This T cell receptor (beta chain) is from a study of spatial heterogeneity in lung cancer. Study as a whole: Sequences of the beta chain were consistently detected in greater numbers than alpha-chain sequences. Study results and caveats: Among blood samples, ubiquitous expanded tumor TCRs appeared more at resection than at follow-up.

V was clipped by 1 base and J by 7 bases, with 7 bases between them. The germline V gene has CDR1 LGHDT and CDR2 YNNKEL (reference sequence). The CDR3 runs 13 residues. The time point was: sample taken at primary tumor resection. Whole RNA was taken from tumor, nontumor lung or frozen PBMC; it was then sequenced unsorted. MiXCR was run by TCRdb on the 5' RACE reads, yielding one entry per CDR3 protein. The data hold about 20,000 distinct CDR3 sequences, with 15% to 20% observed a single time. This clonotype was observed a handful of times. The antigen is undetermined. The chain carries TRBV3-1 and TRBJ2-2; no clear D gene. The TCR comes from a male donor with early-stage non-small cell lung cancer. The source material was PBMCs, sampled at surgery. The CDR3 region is CASSQALYGELFF. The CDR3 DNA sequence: TGTGCCAGCAGCCAAGCACTGTACGGGGAGCTGTTTTTT.